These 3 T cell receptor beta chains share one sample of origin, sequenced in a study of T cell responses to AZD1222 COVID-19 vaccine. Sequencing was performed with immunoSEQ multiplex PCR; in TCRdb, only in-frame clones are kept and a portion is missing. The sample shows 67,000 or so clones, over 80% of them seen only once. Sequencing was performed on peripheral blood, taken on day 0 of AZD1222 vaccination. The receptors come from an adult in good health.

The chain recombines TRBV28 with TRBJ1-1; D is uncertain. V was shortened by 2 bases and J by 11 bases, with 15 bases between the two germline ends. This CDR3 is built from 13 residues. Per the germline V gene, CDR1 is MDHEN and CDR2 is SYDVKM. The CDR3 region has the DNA TGTGCCAGCAGTTTAATATTACTGGAATCGGCTTTCTTT. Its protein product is CASSLILLESAFF.

The CDR3 region has the DNA TGCGCCAGCAGCAACGGACTAGCGGGGGTGGATGAGCAGTTCTTC. It yields the protein CASSNGLAGVDEQFF. The chain is built from TRBV5-1 and TRBJ2-1; 13 bases align to TRBD2. Trimming cost V 4 bases and J 8 bases; bases outside gene matches: 6. Germline values: CDR1 SGHRS, CDR2 YFSETQ. The CDR3 covers 15 residues.

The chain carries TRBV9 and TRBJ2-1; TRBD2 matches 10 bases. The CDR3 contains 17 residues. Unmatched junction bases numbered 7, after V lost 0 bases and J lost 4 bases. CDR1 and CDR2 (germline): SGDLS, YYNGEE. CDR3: CASSVALMTSGYNEQFF. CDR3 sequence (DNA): TGTGCCAGCAGCGTAGCCCTTATGACTAGCGGGTACAATGAGCAGTTCTTC.